The 14 T cell receptor beta chains in this list originate from one sample, sequenced in a study of T-cell reconstitution after alpha-beta-depleted transplantation in children. The TCRbeta library was prepared with unique molecular identifiers. TCRdb processed the PCR reads anew with MiXCR; each CDR3 protein has one entry. This sample has fewer than 20,000 distinct CDR3 sequences, with roughly 7.6% found just once. The source material was PBMCs, mostly from graft donor cells, sampled 60 days after TCRalphabeta/CD19-depleted stem cell transplant. Source of these receptors: a boy under two years old who had a stem cell transplant for Wiskott-Aldrich syndrome, so the T cells may come from the graft donor.

In this sample, this clonotype turned up many times. The chain carries TRBV9 and TRBJ2-7; 9 positions match TRBD1. CDR3 length equals 14 residues. The junction had 3 bases not matched to a gene; V was cut back by 4 bases and J by 1 base. Germline values: CDR1 SGDLS, CDR2 YYNGEE. The CDR3 reads CASSYGTGSYEQYF. Written as DNA, the CDR3 is TGTGCCAGCAGCTACGGGACAGGGTCCTACGAGCAGTACTTC.

The V call is TRBV30, the J call TRBJ2-1; D is tentatively TRBD1 or TRBD2 (6 bases each). This CDR3 comprises 14 residues. Germline CDR1 GTSNPN, CDR2 SVGIG (reference sequence). Trimming shortened V by 1 base and J by 4 bases, and 11 bases separated the two germline ends. DNA of the CDR3: TGTGCCTGGAGTGCCGGGGGCGGTTACAATGAGCAGTTCTTC. This translates into CAWSAGGGYNEQFF.

In this sample, this clonotype turned up many times. This sequence joins TRBV16 and TRBJ1-5; D remains ambiguous. V shed 6 bases and J shed 0 bases, with 6 bases lying between them. The CDR3 spans 13 residues. Germline CDR1 reads KGHSY; CDR2 reads FQNENV. In DNA form, the CDR3 reads TGTGCCAGCAGTAAATATAGCAATCAGCCCCAGCATTTT. It yields the protein CASSKYSNQPQHF.

This clonotype occurred many times. The chain employs TRBV7-9 and TRBJ1-1; no firm D call. The V end was cut by 4 bases, the J end by 3 bases, with 6 bases between. Germline V lookup: CDR1 SEHNR, CDR2 FQNEAQ (reference sequence). This CDR3 spans 12 amino acids. CDR3 nucleotides: TGTGCCAGCAGCTCAACTTACACTGAAGCTTTCTTT. It translates to CASSSTYTEAFF.

CDR3 nucleotides: TGTGCCAGCAGCGCTCGGACTAGCGGGAGGTTCGAGCAGTACTTC. It translates to CASSARTSGRFEQYF. The J gene is TRBJ2-7, the V gene TRBV11-2, with TRBD2 matching 14 bases. With V trimmed by 5 bases and J by 6 bases, 6 bases remained unmatched. The CDR3 spans 15 residues. Germline-derived CDR1 and CDR2 are SGHAT and FQNNGV. The full variable domain, completed using reference TRBV11-2 and TRBJ2-7, is EAGVAQSPRYKIIEKRQSVAFWCNPISGHATLYWYQQILGQGPKLLIQFQNNGVVDDSQLPKDRFSAERLKGVDSTLKIQPAKLEDSAVYLCASSARTSGRFEQYFGPGTRLTVT.

For the CDR3, the DNA is TGTGCCAGCAGTCAGACTACAGGGGGTGGTGGAGAGACCCAGTACTTC. This encodes CASSQTTGGGGETQYF. The genes are TRBV6-5 and TRBJ2-5, with 8 bases identical to TRBD1. CDR1 and CDR2 from the germline V gene are MNHEY and SVGAGI. After removal of 5 bases from V and 4 bases from J, the junction contained 12 bases not matched to a gene. The CDR3 totals 16 residues.

This clonotype was detected many times. The CDR3 protein is CATSDLYGRGTQYF. CDR3 nucleotides: TGTGCCACCAGTGATTTGTACGGGCGAGGGACCCAGTACTTC. The genes are TRBV24-1 and TRBJ2-5; D gene unclear. The CDR3 has 14 amino acids. V lost 0 bases to trimming and J lost 7 bases, with 11 bases between them. Looked up from germline, CDR1 is KGHDR and CDR2 is SFDVKD.

This clonotype was detected a few times. The gene calls are TRBV20-1 and TRBJ2-7; 15 bases fit TRBD2. This CDR3 spans 15 amino acids. Per germline, CDR1 DFQATT and CDR2 SNEGSKA (reference sequence). The V and J ends lost 3 bases and 6 bases, in that order; junction bases with no gene match: 6. CDR3 nucleotides: TGCAGTGCTAGGCGGACTAGCGGGAGGGCCGGCGAGCAGTACTTC. It translates to CSARRTSGRAGEQYF.

This clonotype was recorded at least ten times. This chain links TRBV29-1 with TRBJ1-6, with 10 bases matching TRBD1. Germline V CDR1 and CDR2: SQVTM, ANQGSEA. J lost 8 bases, V lost 6 bases, and 1 base had no gene match. The CDR3 spans 12 residues. CDR3 nucleotides: TGCAGCGTCGGGACAGGGGATTCACCCCTCCACTTT. This translates into CSVGTGDSPLHF.

Ten or more counts support this clonotype. This chain joins TRBV24-1 and TRBJ1-5, with D unclear. The CDR3 runs 13 residues. Germline V gives CDR1 KGHDR, CDR2 SFDVKD. Deletions cut 7 bases from V and 5 bases from J, with 11 bases between. The CDR3 nucleotides are TGTGCCACCAGGCAGGACTGGTATCAGCCCCAGCATTTT. It yields the protein CATRQDWYQPQHF.

This clonotype was counted many times. V is TRBV28 and J is TRBJ1-5, with D perhaps matching TRBD1 (5 bases). V lost 0 bases and J 4 bases, leaving 16 bases between the germline ends. This CDR3 has 17 amino acids. Germline values: CDR1 MDHEN, CDR2 SYDVKM. CDR3: CASSLWWVSGHNQPQHF. In DNA form, the CDR3 reads TGTGCCAGCAGTTTATGGTGGGTTTCAGGGCATAATCAGCCCCAGCATTTT.

This clonotype was found many times. The J gene is TRBJ2-3, the V gene TRBV20-1; TRBD1 aligns across 8 bases. There are 15 residues in the CDR3. V shed 1 base and J 3 bases; nucleotides not matched to a gene: 6. Germline CDR1 is DFQATT and CDR2 is SNEGSKA (reference sequence). For the CDR3, the DNA is TGCAGTGCTAGAGCCGGACAGGGTAGAACAGATACGCAGTATTTT. Translation: CSARAGQGRTDTQYF.

This clonotype occurred a few times. The chain has TRBV5-1 and TRBJ2-3; the D gene could be TRBD1 or TRBD2 (5 bases each). The CDR3 contains 15 residues. Germline CDR1 reads SGHRS; CDR2 reads YFSETQ. Trimming cost V 1 base and J 3 bases, with 12 bases left between them. CDR3 protein: CASSLRGTGTDTQYF. The DNA of the CDR3 is TGCGCCAGCAGCTTGCGAGGGACGGGAACAGATACGCAGTATTTT.

V and J are TRBV4-1 and TRBJ1-3; no clear D. The germline gives CDR1 MGHRA, CDR2 YSYEKL. This CDR3 region has 17 residues. With 0 bases removed from V and 0 bases from J, the gap between germline ends came to 12 bases. CDR3 in DNA: TGCGCCAGCAGCCAAGATGGGTACGGACTCTCTGGAAACACCATATATTTT. Translating it yields CASSQDGYGLSGNTIYF.